The sequence of this T cell receptor (beta chain) was determined in a study of shared clonotypes between healthy human individuals. Study-level information: Researchers assigned three CD4 naive, three CD4 memory, two CD8 naive and one CD8 memory plate to each donor.

Comment on this clone: Its target is unknown.

The protocol was immunoSEQ multiplex PCR, while the TCRdb copy is restricted to in-frame clones and leaves out a portion. The sample lists around 2.5 million clones, approximately 93% occurring once. General study findings and limits: Non-shared clonotypes were found to have lower generation probabilities than the clonotypes that were shared by all four of the sorted-subset donors.

The sequencing sample was made of naive CD4+ T cells from PBMCs. This sample's subset: CD45RA+ positively selected. The sequence was obtained from a man aged 18 to 29 in good health. Some clones in this sample may be carry-over from other donors' samples.

This chain's CDR3 is CASSYRDRAHNQPQHF. The DNA for the CDR3 is TGTGCCAGCAGTTACCGGGACAGGGCCCACAATCAGCCCCAGCATTTT. V gene TRBV28 combines with J gene TRBJ1-5, with 9 nucleotides matching TRBD1. CDR1 is MDHEN, CDR2 SYDVKM, per germline. V was pared by 4 bases and J by 3 bases, with 7 bases of the junction left unmatched. This CDR3 has 16 residues.